This TCR beta chain was sequenced during a study of T-cell memory formation after mild COVID-19. The study's findings and limits: Contracting CD4+ clones sat mainly in CM and EM; CD8+ in EMRA. The authors left the SARS-CoV-2 specificity of second-wave clones peaking on day 37 unconfirmed.

The table lists this clonotype with a few counts. Antigen: not known. The CDR3 loop spans 13 amino acids. Germline V gene lookup returns CDR1 SEHNR and CDR2 FQNEAQ (reference sequence). V was cut by 3 bases and J by 10 bases, with 12 bases left in between. TCRdb reprocessed the 5' RACE reads via MiXCR and lists one record per CDR3 protein. The sample holds around 99,000 distinct CDR3 sequences, around an eighth seen once. The sequenced sample consisted of PBMCs or a T cell subset sorted from them (not recorded which). The sequence was obtained from a man aged 18-30 years who had mild COVID-19 (a few samples of this study predate the infection). Cell type and time point are not known. The V and J genes are TRBV7-9 and TRBJ2-2, with D hard to call. The chain's CDR3 is CASSFPEDAELFF. CDR3 bases: TGTGCCAGCAGCTTCCCCGAGGACGCGGAGCTGTTTTTT.